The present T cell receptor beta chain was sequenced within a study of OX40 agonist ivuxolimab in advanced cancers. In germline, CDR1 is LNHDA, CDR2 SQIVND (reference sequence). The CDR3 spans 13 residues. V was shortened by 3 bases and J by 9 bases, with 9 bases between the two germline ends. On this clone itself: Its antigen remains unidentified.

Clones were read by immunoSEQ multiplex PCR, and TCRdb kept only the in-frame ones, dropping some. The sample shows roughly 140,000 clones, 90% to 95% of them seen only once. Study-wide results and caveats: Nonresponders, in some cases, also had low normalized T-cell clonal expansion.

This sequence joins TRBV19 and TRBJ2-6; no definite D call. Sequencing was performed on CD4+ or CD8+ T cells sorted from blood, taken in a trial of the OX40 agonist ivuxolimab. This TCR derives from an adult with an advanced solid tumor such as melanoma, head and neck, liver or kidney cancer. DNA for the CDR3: TGTGCCAGTAGTATTGGGCAGTTCAACGTCCTGACTTTC. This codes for CASSIGQFNVLTF. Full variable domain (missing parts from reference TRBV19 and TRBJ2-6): DGGITQSPKYLFRKEGQNVTLSCEQNLNHDAMYWYRQDPGQGLRLIYYSQIVNDFQKGDIAEGYSVSREKKESFPLTVTSAQKNPTAFYLCASSIGQFNVLTFGAGSRLTVL.